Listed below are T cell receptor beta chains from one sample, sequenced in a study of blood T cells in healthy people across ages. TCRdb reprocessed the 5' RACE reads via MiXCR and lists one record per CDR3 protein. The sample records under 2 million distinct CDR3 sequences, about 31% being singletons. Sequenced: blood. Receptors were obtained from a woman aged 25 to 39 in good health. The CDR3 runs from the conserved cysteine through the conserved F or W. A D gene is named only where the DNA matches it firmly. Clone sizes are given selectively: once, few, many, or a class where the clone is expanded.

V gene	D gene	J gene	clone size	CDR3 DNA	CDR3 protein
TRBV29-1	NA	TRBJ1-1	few	TGCAGCGTTGCCGGGGGACGCGCACAGATGAACACTGAAGCTTTCTTT	CSVAGGRAQMNTEAFF
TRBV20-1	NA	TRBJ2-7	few	TGCAGTGCTAGAGCCCGTGGGGGCAACTACGAGCAGTACTTC	CSARARGGNYEQYF
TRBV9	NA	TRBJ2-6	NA	TGTGCCAGCAGCGTAGCAGGGGACTCTGGGGCCAACGTCCTGACTTTC	CASSVAGDSGANVLTF
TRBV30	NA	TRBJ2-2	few	TGTGCCTGGTCTCCCCTGGGGGGGCGAAGGACCGGGGAGCTGTTTTTT	CAWSPLGGRRTGELFF
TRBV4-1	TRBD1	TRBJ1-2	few	TGCGCCAGCAGCCAAACGACAGGGGACGGCTACACCTTC	CASSQTTGDGYTF
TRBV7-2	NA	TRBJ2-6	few	TGTGCCAGCAGCTCCACCCGGGACATTCAAAGCGGGGCCAACGTCCTGACTTTC	CASSSTRDIQSGANVLTF
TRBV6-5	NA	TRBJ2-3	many	TGTGCCAGCAGTACACAGGGTGGGGGAATGGGAGATACGCAGTATTTT	CASSTQGGGMGDTQYF
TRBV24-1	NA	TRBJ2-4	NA	TGTGCCACCAGTGACCCGCCGGGAGACATTCAGTACTTC	CATSDPPGDIQYF
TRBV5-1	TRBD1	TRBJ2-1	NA	TGCGCCAGCAGCTTGGAGGGGACAGGGGCCCATGAGCAGTTCTTC	CASSLEGTGAHEQFF
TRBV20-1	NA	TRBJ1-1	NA	TGCAGTGAGAGGGCAGGGGTCGCTGAAGCTTTCTTT	CSERAGVAEAFF
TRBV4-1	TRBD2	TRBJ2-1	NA	TGCGCCAGCAGCCCGGGACTAGCGAGGCGGGAGACTGAGCAGTTCTTC	CASSPGLARRETEQFF
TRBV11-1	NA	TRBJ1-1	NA	TGTGCCAGCAGCTTAAGGGTTGGAGGGGAGAATGAAGCTTTCTTT	CASSLRVGGENEAFF
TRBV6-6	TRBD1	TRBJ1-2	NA	TGTGCCAGCAGTCCCGAAACAGGGGTTGGCTACACCTTC	CASSPETGVGYTF
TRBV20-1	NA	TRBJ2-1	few	TGCAGTGCTAGAGGACTAGGAAGCTCCTACAATGAGCAGTTCTTC	CSARGLGSSYNEQFF
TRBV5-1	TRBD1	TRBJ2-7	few	TGCGCCAGCAGCATAACGACAGGGGGGAACGAGCAGTACTTC	CASSITTGGNEQYF
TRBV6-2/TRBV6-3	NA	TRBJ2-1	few	TGTGCCAGCAGTTACTCGTCGCAGAACCCCTACAATGAGCAGTTCTTC	CASSYSSQNPYNEQFF
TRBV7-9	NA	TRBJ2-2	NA	TGTGCCAGCATTCCCTCGGTCGCGACCGGGGAGCTGTTTTTT	CASIPSVATGELFF
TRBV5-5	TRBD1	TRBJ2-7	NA	TGTGCCAGCAGCTCCCTGGGACAGCCCGCCTACGAGCAGTACTTC	CASSSLGQPAYEQYF
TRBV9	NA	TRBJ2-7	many	TGTGCCAGCAGCGTAGGTCTGGGGGCCTACGAGCAGTACTTC	CASSVGLGAYEQYF
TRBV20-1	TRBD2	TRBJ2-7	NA	TGCAGTGCTAGCATGGGACTAGAGTACGAGCAGTACTTC	CSASMGLEYEQYF
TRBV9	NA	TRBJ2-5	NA	TGTGCCAGCAGCGCGGGAGCACAGGGAGGAGAGACCCAGTACTTC	CASSAGAQGGETQYF
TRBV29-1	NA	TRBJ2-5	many	TGCAGCGTTGAAGAGGGTGCAGGAGAGACCCAGTACTTC	CSVEEGAGETQYF
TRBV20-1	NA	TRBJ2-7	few	TGCAGTGCTAGGGGGGTAGAGAGAGTCTACGAGCAGTACTTC	CSARGVERVYEQYF
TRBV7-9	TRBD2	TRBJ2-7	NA	TGTGCCAGCAGCATGGCCGGACTAGCTTCCCACGAGCAGTACTTC	CASSMAGLASHEQYF
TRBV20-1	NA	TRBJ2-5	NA	TGCAGTGCTAGAGTAAGAGTGTCAGGGACCCAGTACTTC	CSARVRVSGTQYF